This T cell receptor (beta chain) appears in the sequencing data of a study of shared clonotypes between healthy human individuals. Each PCR replicate from the sorted subsets contained about 200 ng DNA, which is about 30,000 T cell genomes. Methods used by the authors: Filtering differed since immunoSEQ provided only junctions, with no quality scores. Data came from immunoSEQ multiplex PCR; TCRdb stores just in-frame clones and leaves some out. V and J calls and clone size follow that table, whereas D and trimming were derived from the DNA. The sample lists over a million clones; roughly 96% were seen once. Germline loops: CDR1 MNHEY, CDR2 SVGAGI. V trimming: 9 bases; J trimming: 7 bases; junction bases outside the gene matches: 14. The CDR3 covers 15 residues. Naive CD4+ cells were CD45RA-selected; the remaining cells were memory.

The source of this sequence is a man younger than 45 in good health. The specimen was naive CD4+ T cells sorted from blood. Subset described: CD45RA+ positively selected. The rearrangement joins TRBV6-5 to TRBJ2-2; 7 nucleotides align to TRBD1. The CDR3 DNA reads TGTGCCAGTAGAGCAAAGACAGGGAACTACGGGGAGCTGTTTTTT. Translating gives CASRAKTGNYGELFF.